The clone carrying this T cell receptor beta chain was observed a few times. The antigen is unknown. The sample is drawn from a study of CD8 T cells in ankylosing spondylitis. Study outcomes and limitations: Apparently characteristic of ankylosing spondylitis blood was a TCR beta motif (roughly eight highly homologous variants).

Each TCR beta library was made by quantitative 5'-RACE that incorporated molecular barcodes. TCRdb fed the 5' RACE reads into MiXCR, producing one record per CDR3 protein. The sample shows 250,000 to 400,000 distinct CDR3 sequences, under 14% of them seen only once. The material sequenced was blood, either unsorted or a sorted T cell fraction (not recorded which). This clonotype originated in a female donor with ankylosing spondylitis or in good health (not recorded which).

For the CDR3, the DNA is TGTGCCAGCACCCGTGACAGCTTCTACGAGCAGTACTTC. This codes for CASTRDSFYEQYF. The chain recombines TRBV12-3 or TRBV12-4 with TRBJ2-7; D might be TRBD1 (5 bases). Trimming took off 7 bases at V and 3 bases at J, with 13 bases between the two ends. The CDR3 sequence is 13 residues long.